These 29 T cell receptor beta chains originate from one sample sequenced in a study of identifying expanded T cells in peripheral blood. Generated by immunoSEQ multiplex PCR, the TCRdb table keeps only in-frame clones and is missing some. The sample holds 80,000 to 90,000 clones, approximately 86% seen once. Sequencing was performed on blood. The receptors stem from a person between 18 and 70 years old in good health.

The J gene is TRBJ1-2, the V gene TRBV5-6; possibly TRBD1 for D (5 bases). In germline, CDR1 is SGHDT, CDR2 YYEEEE. The CDR3 has 14 amino acids. Trimming stripped 0 bases from V and 4 bases from J, with 10 bases between. CDR3 loop: CASSLVAGSYGYTF. CDR3 DNA sequence: TGTGCCAGCAGCTTGGTGGCAGGGAGCTATGGCTACACCTTC.

V and J are TRBV11-2 and TRBJ2-1; 8 bases line up with TRBD1. There are 16 residues in the CDR3. Trimming took 1 base from V and 7 from J; bases not matched to a gene: 9. Germline loops: CDR1 SGHAT, CDR2 FQNNGV. This CDR3 is CASSLVLQGEENEQFF. CDR3 nucleotides: TGTGCCAGCAGCTTAGTATTACAGGGGGAGGAGAATGAGCAGTTCTTC.

In this sample, this clone turned up a few times. The genes are TRBV2 and TRBJ2-7; D is ambiguous. Germline values: CDR1 SNHLY, CDR2 FYNNEI. The germline V and J ends were trimmed by 8 bases and 0 bases, with 8 bases remaining between them. CDR3 length: 12 residues. CDR3 in amino acids: CASRRTSYEQYF. CDR3 coding DNA: TGTGCCAGCCGGCGAACCTCCTACGAGCAGTACTTC.

This clone came up once. This chain connects TRBV6-1 to TRBJ1-5; no clear D. The V gene's germline CDR1 is MNHNS and CDR2 SASEGT. V lost 6 bases to trimming and J lost 5 bases, with 11 bases between them. This CDR3 has 13 residues. This chain's CDR3 is CASRRELDQPQHF. Written as DNA, the CDR3 is TGTGCCAGCAGGAGGGAGTTGGATCAGCCCCAGCATTTT.

The J gene is TRBJ1-2, the V gene TRBV27; D unresolved. The germline V gene encodes CDR1 MNHEY and CDR2 SMNVEV (reference sequence). V was trimmed by 5 bases and J by 4 bases, leaving 11 bases between them. The CDR3 is 13 amino acids. The CDR3 spells CASSPPAGYGYTF. In DNA, the CDR3 is TGTGCCAGCAGTCCCCCCGCGGGCTATGGCTACACCTTC.

The rearrangement joins TRBV7-8 to TRBJ1-1; a possible D gene is TRBD1 (6 bases). The V end was cut by 1 base, the J end by 0 bases, with 15 bases between. The CDR3 has 17 amino acids. Germline CDR1 SGHVS, CDR2 FQNEAQ. The CDR3 bases are TGTGCCAGCAGCTTAGGGGGGGCAGGACGTATGAACACTGAAGCTTTCTTT. This codes for CASSLGGAGRMNTEAFF.

The chain links TRBV6-5 to TRBJ1-6, with 7 bases identical to TRBD1. The CDR3 runs 16 residues. Trimming cost V 2 bases and J 10 bases; bases outside gene matches: 11. CDR1 MNHEY and CDR2 SVGAGI come from the germline V gene. The CDR3, as DNA: TGTGCCAGCAGTTACGGAAGGGGGCGCGTAGGCTCACCCCTCCACTTT. Its translation: CASSYGRGRVGSPLHF.

The chain employs TRBV5-6 and TRBJ2-2; D possibly corresponds to TRBD2 (6 bases). This CDR3 is built from 14 residues. Looked up from germline, CDR1 is SGHDT and CDR2 is YYEEEE. Trimming took 7 bases from V and 4 from J, leaving 14 bases between them. The CDR3 DNA reads as TGTGCCAGCGGTTGGCGGGGTAGCACCGGGGAGCTGTTTTTT. Encoded protein: CASGWRGSTGELFF. The full variable domain, with the rest looked up from reference TRBV5-6 and TRBJ2-2, is DAGVTQSPTHLIKTRGQQVTLRCSPKSGHDTVSWYQQALGQGPQFIFQYYEEEERQRGNFPDRFSGHQFPNYSSELNVNALLLGDSALYLCASGWRGSTGELFFGEGSRLTVL.

The J gene is TRBJ1-1, the V gene TRBV5-1; 8 bases are a match to TRBD1. The CDR3 totals 17 residues. The germline V gene encodes CDR1 SGHRS and CDR2 YFSETQ. V shed 0 bases and J 4 bases; nucleotides not matched to a gene: 11. This CDR3 reads CASSLGGRGLATTEAFF. The CDR3 DNA is TGCGCCAGCAGCTTGGGGGGCAGGGGGCTTGCCACCACTGAAGCTTTCTTT.

This clone is a singleton in its sample. The chain employs TRBV7-9 and TRBJ2-7; D remains ambiguous. Germline V lookup: CDR1 SEHNR, CDR2 FQNEAQ (reference sequence). V lost 5 bases, J lost 3 bases, and 11 bases lay in between. CDR3 length: 13 amino acids. CDR3 DNA sequence: TGTGCCAGCAGCCCCGAAATCAGCTACGAGCAGTACTTC. Translation gives CASSPEISYEQYF.

The CDR3 is CSAKENTEAFF. The CDR3 bases are TGCAGTGCTAAGGAAAACACTGAAGCTTTCTTT. The genes are TRBV20-1 and TRBJ1-1, with no clear D. The CDR3 loop spans 11 amino acids. Germline V gives CDR1 DFQATT, CDR2 SNEGSKA (reference sequence). V was shortened by 4 bases and J by 2 bases, with 5 bases between the two germline ends.

The rearrangement uses TRBV10-3 and TRBJ2-5; no clear D gene. V lost 4 bases and J lost 3, with 9 bases in between. The CDR3 has 13 amino acids. From germline, CDR1 is ENHRY and CDR2 SYGVKD. Here the CDR3 DNA reads TGTGCCATCAGTGGCAGAATGGAAGAGACCCAGTACTTC. This codes for CAISGRMEETQYF.

This chain links TRBV11-2 with TRBJ2-7; tentative D call: TRBD2 (5 bases). V gave up 1 base and J gave up 4 bases, with 11 bases separating them. This CDR3 region has 14 residues. CDR1 SGHAT and CDR2 FQNNGV come from the germline V gene. The DNA of the CDR3 is TGTGCCAGCAGCTTAGGGACTTCCTCTTACGAGCAGTACTTC. Translating it yields CASSLGTSSYEQYF.

The chain recombines TRBV27 with TRBJ2-1; D tentatively reads TRBD1 or TRBD2 (5 bases each). V lost 9 bases to trimming and J lost 11 bases, with 20 bases between them. The germline CDR1 and CDR2 sequences are MNHEY and SMNVEV (reference sequence). This CDR3 comprises 13 residues. The CDR3 reads CASSPTGRSKQFF. For the CDR3, the DNA is TGTGCCAGTTCACCTACGGGGCGGAGTAAGCAGTTCTTC.

The rearrangement uses TRBV5-1 and TRBJ2-5; 10 bases align to TRBD2. The CDR3 sequence is 14 residues long. Germline lookup yields CDR1 SGHRS and CDR2 YFSETQ. Trimming removed 3 bases from V and 4 bases from J; junction bases left unmatched: 3. The CDR3 reads CASSSAGGLETQYF. The CDR3 DNA reads as TGCGCCAGCAGCTCAGCGGGGGGGCTAGAGACCCAGTACTTC.

This clone was counted ten times or more. The chain uses TRBV6-1 and TRBJ1-1; TRBD1 aligns across 7 bases. The CDR3 consists of 16 residues. V was pared by 1 base and J by 4 bases, with 9 bases of the junction left unmatched. The V gene's germline CDR1 is MNHNS and CDR2 SASEGT. The CDR3 loop is CASSEEAGQGGTEAFF. In DNA, the CDR3 is TGTGCCAGCAGTGAAGAGGCAGGGCAGGGGGGCACTGAAGCTTTCTTT.

This sequence joins TRBV5-1 and TRBJ2-1; TRBD2 matches at 12 bases. V shed 0 bases, J shed 3 bases, and the junction held 7 bases outside the gene matches. This CDR3 region has 18 residues. The V gene's germline CDR1 is SGHRS and CDR2 YFSETQ. CDR3 loop: CASSLASLAGGYYNEQFF. The CDR3 DNA follows: TGCGCCAGCAGCTTGGCCAGCCTAGCGGGGGGGTACTACAATGAGCAGTTCTTC. The whole variable domain, remainder taken from reference TRBV5-1 and TRBJ2-1, is KAGVTQTPRYLIKTRGQQVTLSCSPISGHRSVSWYQQTPGQGLQFLFEYFSETQRNKGNFPGRFSGRQFSNSRSEMNVSTLELGDSALYLCASSLASLAGGYYNEQFFGPGTRLTVL.

This chain joins TRBV6-5 and TRBJ1-4; D unclear. Trimming left V 5 bases short and J 5 bases short, with 3 bases between. This CDR3 is built from 11 residues. Germline V gives CDR1 MNHEY, CDR2 SVGAGI. CDR3: CASSQNEKLFF. DNA of the CDR3: TGTGCCAGCAGTCAAAATGAAAAACTGTTTTTT.

The chain recombines TRBV6-5 with TRBJ2-3, with a possible D match to TRBD1 (6 bases). Germline lookup yields CDR1 MNHEY and CDR2 SVGAGI. V was shortened by 4 bases and J by 3 bases, with 11 bases between the two germline ends. The length of the CDR3 is 14 residues. The CDR3 here is CASSSRGRTDTQYF. In nucleotides, the CDR3 is TGTGCCAGCAGTTCCAGGGGAAGGACAGATACGCAGTATTTT.

The rearrangement links TRBV2 to TRBJ1-4; D gene uncertain. V was shortened by 7 bases and J by 5 bases, with 14 bases between the two germline ends. Germline-derived CDR1 and CDR2 are SNHLY and FYNNEI. The CDR3 contains 14 residues. CDR3 region: CASTLTLLNEKLFF. CDR3 in DNA: TGTGCCAGCACCTTGACACTCCTCAATGAAAAACTGTTTTTT.

The table lists this clone with a few counts. The chain joins TRBV19 to TRBJ1-5, with D tentatively TRBD1 (5 bases). This CDR3 comprises 14 residues. Between the trimmed V and J ends, which lost 3 bases and 4 bases, there was a span of 10 bases. From germline, CDR1 is LNHDA and CDR2 SQIVND (reference sequence). The CDR3 here is CASSIISGNQPQHF. CDR3 in DNA: TGTGCCAGTAGTATCATTTCAGGGAATCAGCCCCAGCATTTT. Filled out from reference TRBV19 and TRBJ1-5, the complete variable domain reads DGGITQSPKYLFRKEGQNVTLSCEQNLNHDAMYWYRQDPGQGLRLIYYSQIVNDFQKGDIAEGYSVSREKKESFPLTVTSAQKNPTAFYLCASSIISGNQPQHFGDGTRLSIL.

This chain joins TRBV11-2 and TRBJ1-1; D possibly corresponds to TRBD1 (5 bases). Germline V gene sequence: CDR1 SGHAT, CDR2 FQNNGV. The CDR3 runs to 14 residues. V lost 3 bases and J lost 4, with 12 bases in between. CDR3 DNA sequence: TGTGCCAGCAGCTTCCTGGGGCCTGGCACTGAAGCTTTCTTT. Translating gives CASSFLGPGTEAFF.

The chain employs TRBV7-2 and TRBJ2-3; TRBD2 matches at 7 bases. This CDR3 spans 16 amino acids. Germline V gene data show CDR1 as SGHTA and CDR2 as FQGNSA. The V gene end was trimmed by 1 base and the J gene end by 0 bases; junction bases not matched to a gene: 4. The CDR3 DNA is TGTGCCAGCAGCTTAGACTCGCGGGGGAGCACAGATACGCAGTATTTT. Its protein product is CASSLDSRGSTDTQYF. Drawing the rest from reference TRBV7-2 and TRBJ2-3, the complete variable domain is GAGVSQSPSNKVTEKGKDVELRCDPISGHTALYWYRQSLGQGLEFLIYFQGNSAPDKSGLPSDRFSAERTGGSVSTLTIQRTQQEDSAVYLCASSLDSRGSTDTQYFGPGTRLTVL.

This clone turned up a few times. CDR3: CASRGSSYNSPLHF. The CDR3 coding sequence is TGTGCCAGTAGGGGGAGCTCCTATAATTCACCCCTCCACTTT. The chain links TRBV19 to TRBJ1-6; D is undetermined. The CDR3 sequence is 14 residues long. The V gene's germline CDR1 is LNHDA and CDR2 SQIVND (reference sequence). Trimming shortened V by 6 bases and J by 0 bases, and 6 bases separated the two germline ends.

The CDR3 protein is CAWEAYTF. The DNA for the CDR3 is TGTGCCTGGGAAGCCTACACCTTC. V is TRBV30 and J is TRBJ1-2; D call uncertain. Germline CDR1 is GTSNPN and CDR2 is SVGIG (reference sequence). V was shortened by 5 bases and J by 10 bases, with 5 bases between the two germline ends. The CDR3 length is 8 residues.

The CDR3 is CASSPPHRGHAEAFF. CDR3 sequence (DNA): TGTGCCAGCAGCCCTCCCCACAGGGGGCACGCTGAAGCTTTCTTT. The chain employs TRBV11-3 and TRBJ1-1; TRBD1 agrees at 9 bases. The germline gives CDR1 SGHNT, CDR2 YENEEA. The ends lost 5 bases at V and 6 bases at J; junction bases unmatched: 10. This CDR3 contains 15 residues. Together with reference TRBV11-3 and TRBJ1-1, the CDR3 gives the full variable domain: EAGVVQSPRYKIIEKKQPVAFWCNPISGHNTLYWYLQNLGQGPELLIRYENEEAVDDSQLPKDRFSAERLKGVDSTLKIQPAELGDSAVYLCASSPPHRGHAEAFFGQGTRLTVV.

This rearrangement joins TRBV18 to TRBJ1-4; TRBD1 matches at 9 bases. This CDR3 comprises 16 residues. Germline V gene lookup returns CDR1 KGHSH and CDR2 LQKENI. V was pared by 3 bases and J by 5 bases, with 7 bases of the junction left unmatched. The CDR3: CASSPYTGGGNEKLFF. CDR3 bases: TGTGCCAGCTCACCCTATACAGGGGGCGGAAATGAAAAACTGTTTTTT.

The chain uses TRBV11-2 and TRBJ1-1; 7 bases fit TRBD1. With V trimmed by 5 bases and J by 5 bases, 11 bases remained unmatched. CDR3 length: 15 residues. Germline V gene lookup returns CDR1 SGHAT and CDR2 FQNNGV. This CDR3 is CASSQRGGEGTEAFF. In DNA, the CDR3 is TGTGCCAGCAGCCAGAGAGGGGGCGAGGGGACTGAAGCTTTCTTT. The complete variable domain, with remaining parts taken from reference TRBV11-2 and TRBJ1-1, reads EAGVAQSPRYKIIEKRQSVAFWCNPISGHATLYWYQQILGQGPKLLIQFQNNGVVDDSQLPKDRFSAERLKGVDSTLKIQPAKLEDSAVYLCASSQRGGEGTEAFFGQGTRLTVV.

The chain has TRBV15 and TRBJ2-1, with TRBD2 identical over 8 bases. This CDR3 contains 16 residues. Trimming took 2 bases from V and 10 from J; bases not matched to a gene: 13. Looked up from germline, CDR1 is LNHNV and CDR2 is YYDKDF (reference sequence). CDR3 residues: CATSRLPRGGTLEQFF. The CDR3 DNA sequence: TGTGCCACCAGCAGACTTCCCCGGGGGGGGACCTTAGAGCAGTTCTTC.